This T cell receptor beta chain was documented in a study of blood T cell repertoires in COVID-19. Across the study: Acute and convalescent COVID-19 samples came from the United States, Italy and Spain. In each case, the material was cDNA or gDNA derived from T cells, B-cell-depleted T cells, or PBMCs.

The data were produced by immunoSEQ multiplex PCR, yet TCRdb's version contains in-frame clones alone and is incomplete. The profile covers more than 35,000 clones, with roughly 91% appearing a single time and 4.5% to 5% taken by the ten largest. The receptor's source is a human donor in a cohort sampled during active COVID-19. The sample taken for sequencing was peripheral blood.

The CDR3 DNA sequence: TGTGCCAGCAGCTTTGGGACTAGCGGGAGTACCGGGGAGCTGTTTTTT. It is translated as CASSFGTSGSTGELFF. The chain carries TRBV7-7 and TRBJ2-2; the match to TRBD2 covers 14 bases. CDR1 is SSHAT, CDR2 FNYEAQ, per germline (reference sequence). This CDR3 spans 16 amino acids. V lost 3 bases, J lost 5 bases, and 2 bases stayed unmatched.